Below are 7 T cell receptor beta chains sequenced from a single sample in a study of STAT5B mutations in CD4+ large granular lymphocyte leukemia. The repertoire was sequenced with immunoSEQ multiplex PCR; TCRdb's copy has only in-frame clones and lacks some. Of around 30,000 clones in the sample, 74% were seen once. Sequencing input: CD4+ T cells from blood buffy coats. These receptor sequences come from a human donor in good health.

The rearrangement joins TRBV6-5 to TRBJ2-2, with unresolved D. Germline CDR1 MNHEY, CDR2 SVGAGI. V shed 8 bases and J shed 4 bases, with 11 bases lying between them. The CDR3 consists of 13 residues. The CDR3 DNA is TGTGCCAGCCGCACAACATCCACCGGGGAGCTGTTTTTT. Translation gives CASRTTSTGELFF.

The chain uses TRBV7-9 and TRBJ1-4; no clear D. Trimming stripped 5 bases from V and 9 bases from J, with 16 bases between. Germline values: CDR1 SEHNR, CDR2 FQNEAQ (reference sequence). The length of the CDR3 is 14 residues. The CDR3 sequence is CASSQVKNDQKLFF. The CDR3 nucleotides read TGTGCCAGCAGCCAAGTAAAAAATGACCAAAAACTGTTTTTT.

In this sample, this clone turned up a few times. The J gene is TRBJ1-4, the V gene TRBV18; a possible D gene is TRBD1 (5 bases). CDR1 and CDR2 from the germline V gene are KGHSH and LQKENI. Trimming stripped 3 bases from V and 7 bases from J, with 6 bases between. There are 12 residues in the CDR3. The chain's CDR3 is CASSPGGEKLFF. The CDR3 region has the DNA TGTGCCAGCTCACCGGGGGGTGAAAAACTGTTTTTT.

The V gene is TRBV9, the J gene TRBJ1-2; weak D call: TRBD1 (6 bases). Germline loops: CDR1 SGDLS, CDR2 YYNGEE. Trimming removed 0 bases at V and 2 bases at J, with 14 bases between. The CDR3 has 16 residues. The CDR3 sequence: CASSVGPSTGNYGYTF. The CDR3 DNA reads as TGTGCCAGCAGCGTAGGCCCCTCGACAGGCAACTATGGCTACACCTTC.

V and J are TRBV19 and TRBJ1-1; 7 nucleotides match TRBD1. Germline-derived CDR1 and CDR2 are LNHDA and SQIVND (reference sequence). The junction had 1 base not matched to a gene; V was cut back by 5 bases and J by 1 base. The CDR3 covers 13 residues. The CDR3 here is CASSHRGNTEAFF. DNA for the CDR3: TGTGCCAGTAGTCACAGGGGGAACACTGAAGCTTTCTTT.

The chain employs TRBV9 and TRBJ2-7; possible D gene TRBD1, 6 bases. Trimming removed 3 bases at V and 3 bases at J, with 16 bases between. CDR3 size: 15 residues. The V gene's germline CDR1 is SGDLS and CDR2 YYNGEE. The CDR3 loop reads CASSEGQYLNYEQYF. In DNA, the CDR3 is TGTGCCAGCAGCGAAGGACAGTACCTTAACTACGAGCAGTACTTC. The full variable domain, with the rest looked up from reference TRBV9 and TRBJ2-7, is DSGVTQTPKHLITATGQRVTLRCSPRSGDLSVYWYQQSLDQGLQFLIQYYNGEERAKGNILERFSAQQFPDLHSELNLSSLELGDSALYFCASSEGQYLNYEQYFGPGTRLTVT.

The rearrangement links TRBV9 to TRBJ1-4, with 8 bases fitting TRBD1. Germline CDR1 SGDLS, CDR2 YYNGEE. This CDR3 has 17 amino acids. V trimming: 0 bases; J trimming: 8 bases; junction bases outside the gene matches: 12. DNA of the CDR3: TGTGCCAGCAGCGTAGGATTAACAGGGGGTTCGTGGGAAAAACTGTTTTTT. It codes for CASSVGLTGGSWEKLFF.